Listed below are T cell receptor beta chains from one sample, sequenced in a study of blood T cell repertoires in COVID-19. Here immunoSEQ multiplex PCR was the method, and the copy in TCRdb shows in-frame clones only, minus some. The table has some 130,000 clones, around nine tenths seen once; the top ten hold approximately 10%. Sequenced material: peripheral blood. The receptors were gathered from a woman in her 70s with COVID-19, enrolled during active disease. CDR3s include the opening cysteine and the closing phenylalanine or tryptophan. Each record gives: D gene, J gene, clone size, V gene, CDR3 protein, CDR3 DNA. D genes are given only for firm matches. Expanded clones are given a class, and other clones once, few, many or no size at all.

- TRBJ2-3 - TRBV29-1 CSVAEGGTDTQYF TGCAGCGTTGCGGAGGGCGGCACAGATACGCAGTATTTT
TRBD1 TRBJ1-4 - TRBV3-1/TRBV3-2 CASSQNPTGIGEKLFF TGTGCCAGCAGCCAAAACCCGACAGGGATCGGTGAAAAACTGTTTTTT
- TRBJ1-6 few TRBV10-3 CAISESAGDNSPLHF TGTGCCATCAGTGAGTCGGCAGGGGATAATTCACCCCTCCACTTT
- TRBJ2-5 - TRBV6-2/TRBV6-3 CASSYSRFSRRQETQYF TGTGCCAGCAGTTACTCCCGATTTAGCCGACGCCAAGAGACCCAGTACTTC
- TRBJ2-5 - TRBV5-5 CASSLMGGQETQYF TGTGCCAGCAGCTTGATGGGAGGACAAGAGACCCAGTACTTC
TRBD1 TRBJ2-5 few TRBV27 CASSTLATGRQETQYF TGTGCCAGCAGTACCCTCGCGACAGGGCGCCAAGAGACCCAGTACTTC
TRBD2 TRBJ2-2 - TRBV24-1 CATSEGLAGGTGELFF TGTGCCACCAGTGAGGGACTAGCGGGGGGGACCGGGGAGCTGTTTTTT
- TRBJ2-6 - TRBV3-1/TRBV3-2 CASSALGANVLTF TGTGCCAGCAGCGCGCTTGGGGCCAACGTCCTGACTTTC
TRBD2 TRBJ2-5 - TRBV9 CASSVGHLAGGYQETQYF TGTGCCAGCAGCGTAGGTCATCTAGCGGGGGGGTACCAAGAGACCCAGTACTTC
- TRBJ2-5 - TRBV29-1 CSVEGRDRPGETQYF TGCAGCGTTGAAGGGAGGGACCGACCGGGAGAGACCCAGTACTTC
- TRBJ1-2 - TRBV24-1 CATSDTRGSPYGYTF TGTGCCACCAGTGATACAAGGGGTTCACCCTATGGCTACACCTTC